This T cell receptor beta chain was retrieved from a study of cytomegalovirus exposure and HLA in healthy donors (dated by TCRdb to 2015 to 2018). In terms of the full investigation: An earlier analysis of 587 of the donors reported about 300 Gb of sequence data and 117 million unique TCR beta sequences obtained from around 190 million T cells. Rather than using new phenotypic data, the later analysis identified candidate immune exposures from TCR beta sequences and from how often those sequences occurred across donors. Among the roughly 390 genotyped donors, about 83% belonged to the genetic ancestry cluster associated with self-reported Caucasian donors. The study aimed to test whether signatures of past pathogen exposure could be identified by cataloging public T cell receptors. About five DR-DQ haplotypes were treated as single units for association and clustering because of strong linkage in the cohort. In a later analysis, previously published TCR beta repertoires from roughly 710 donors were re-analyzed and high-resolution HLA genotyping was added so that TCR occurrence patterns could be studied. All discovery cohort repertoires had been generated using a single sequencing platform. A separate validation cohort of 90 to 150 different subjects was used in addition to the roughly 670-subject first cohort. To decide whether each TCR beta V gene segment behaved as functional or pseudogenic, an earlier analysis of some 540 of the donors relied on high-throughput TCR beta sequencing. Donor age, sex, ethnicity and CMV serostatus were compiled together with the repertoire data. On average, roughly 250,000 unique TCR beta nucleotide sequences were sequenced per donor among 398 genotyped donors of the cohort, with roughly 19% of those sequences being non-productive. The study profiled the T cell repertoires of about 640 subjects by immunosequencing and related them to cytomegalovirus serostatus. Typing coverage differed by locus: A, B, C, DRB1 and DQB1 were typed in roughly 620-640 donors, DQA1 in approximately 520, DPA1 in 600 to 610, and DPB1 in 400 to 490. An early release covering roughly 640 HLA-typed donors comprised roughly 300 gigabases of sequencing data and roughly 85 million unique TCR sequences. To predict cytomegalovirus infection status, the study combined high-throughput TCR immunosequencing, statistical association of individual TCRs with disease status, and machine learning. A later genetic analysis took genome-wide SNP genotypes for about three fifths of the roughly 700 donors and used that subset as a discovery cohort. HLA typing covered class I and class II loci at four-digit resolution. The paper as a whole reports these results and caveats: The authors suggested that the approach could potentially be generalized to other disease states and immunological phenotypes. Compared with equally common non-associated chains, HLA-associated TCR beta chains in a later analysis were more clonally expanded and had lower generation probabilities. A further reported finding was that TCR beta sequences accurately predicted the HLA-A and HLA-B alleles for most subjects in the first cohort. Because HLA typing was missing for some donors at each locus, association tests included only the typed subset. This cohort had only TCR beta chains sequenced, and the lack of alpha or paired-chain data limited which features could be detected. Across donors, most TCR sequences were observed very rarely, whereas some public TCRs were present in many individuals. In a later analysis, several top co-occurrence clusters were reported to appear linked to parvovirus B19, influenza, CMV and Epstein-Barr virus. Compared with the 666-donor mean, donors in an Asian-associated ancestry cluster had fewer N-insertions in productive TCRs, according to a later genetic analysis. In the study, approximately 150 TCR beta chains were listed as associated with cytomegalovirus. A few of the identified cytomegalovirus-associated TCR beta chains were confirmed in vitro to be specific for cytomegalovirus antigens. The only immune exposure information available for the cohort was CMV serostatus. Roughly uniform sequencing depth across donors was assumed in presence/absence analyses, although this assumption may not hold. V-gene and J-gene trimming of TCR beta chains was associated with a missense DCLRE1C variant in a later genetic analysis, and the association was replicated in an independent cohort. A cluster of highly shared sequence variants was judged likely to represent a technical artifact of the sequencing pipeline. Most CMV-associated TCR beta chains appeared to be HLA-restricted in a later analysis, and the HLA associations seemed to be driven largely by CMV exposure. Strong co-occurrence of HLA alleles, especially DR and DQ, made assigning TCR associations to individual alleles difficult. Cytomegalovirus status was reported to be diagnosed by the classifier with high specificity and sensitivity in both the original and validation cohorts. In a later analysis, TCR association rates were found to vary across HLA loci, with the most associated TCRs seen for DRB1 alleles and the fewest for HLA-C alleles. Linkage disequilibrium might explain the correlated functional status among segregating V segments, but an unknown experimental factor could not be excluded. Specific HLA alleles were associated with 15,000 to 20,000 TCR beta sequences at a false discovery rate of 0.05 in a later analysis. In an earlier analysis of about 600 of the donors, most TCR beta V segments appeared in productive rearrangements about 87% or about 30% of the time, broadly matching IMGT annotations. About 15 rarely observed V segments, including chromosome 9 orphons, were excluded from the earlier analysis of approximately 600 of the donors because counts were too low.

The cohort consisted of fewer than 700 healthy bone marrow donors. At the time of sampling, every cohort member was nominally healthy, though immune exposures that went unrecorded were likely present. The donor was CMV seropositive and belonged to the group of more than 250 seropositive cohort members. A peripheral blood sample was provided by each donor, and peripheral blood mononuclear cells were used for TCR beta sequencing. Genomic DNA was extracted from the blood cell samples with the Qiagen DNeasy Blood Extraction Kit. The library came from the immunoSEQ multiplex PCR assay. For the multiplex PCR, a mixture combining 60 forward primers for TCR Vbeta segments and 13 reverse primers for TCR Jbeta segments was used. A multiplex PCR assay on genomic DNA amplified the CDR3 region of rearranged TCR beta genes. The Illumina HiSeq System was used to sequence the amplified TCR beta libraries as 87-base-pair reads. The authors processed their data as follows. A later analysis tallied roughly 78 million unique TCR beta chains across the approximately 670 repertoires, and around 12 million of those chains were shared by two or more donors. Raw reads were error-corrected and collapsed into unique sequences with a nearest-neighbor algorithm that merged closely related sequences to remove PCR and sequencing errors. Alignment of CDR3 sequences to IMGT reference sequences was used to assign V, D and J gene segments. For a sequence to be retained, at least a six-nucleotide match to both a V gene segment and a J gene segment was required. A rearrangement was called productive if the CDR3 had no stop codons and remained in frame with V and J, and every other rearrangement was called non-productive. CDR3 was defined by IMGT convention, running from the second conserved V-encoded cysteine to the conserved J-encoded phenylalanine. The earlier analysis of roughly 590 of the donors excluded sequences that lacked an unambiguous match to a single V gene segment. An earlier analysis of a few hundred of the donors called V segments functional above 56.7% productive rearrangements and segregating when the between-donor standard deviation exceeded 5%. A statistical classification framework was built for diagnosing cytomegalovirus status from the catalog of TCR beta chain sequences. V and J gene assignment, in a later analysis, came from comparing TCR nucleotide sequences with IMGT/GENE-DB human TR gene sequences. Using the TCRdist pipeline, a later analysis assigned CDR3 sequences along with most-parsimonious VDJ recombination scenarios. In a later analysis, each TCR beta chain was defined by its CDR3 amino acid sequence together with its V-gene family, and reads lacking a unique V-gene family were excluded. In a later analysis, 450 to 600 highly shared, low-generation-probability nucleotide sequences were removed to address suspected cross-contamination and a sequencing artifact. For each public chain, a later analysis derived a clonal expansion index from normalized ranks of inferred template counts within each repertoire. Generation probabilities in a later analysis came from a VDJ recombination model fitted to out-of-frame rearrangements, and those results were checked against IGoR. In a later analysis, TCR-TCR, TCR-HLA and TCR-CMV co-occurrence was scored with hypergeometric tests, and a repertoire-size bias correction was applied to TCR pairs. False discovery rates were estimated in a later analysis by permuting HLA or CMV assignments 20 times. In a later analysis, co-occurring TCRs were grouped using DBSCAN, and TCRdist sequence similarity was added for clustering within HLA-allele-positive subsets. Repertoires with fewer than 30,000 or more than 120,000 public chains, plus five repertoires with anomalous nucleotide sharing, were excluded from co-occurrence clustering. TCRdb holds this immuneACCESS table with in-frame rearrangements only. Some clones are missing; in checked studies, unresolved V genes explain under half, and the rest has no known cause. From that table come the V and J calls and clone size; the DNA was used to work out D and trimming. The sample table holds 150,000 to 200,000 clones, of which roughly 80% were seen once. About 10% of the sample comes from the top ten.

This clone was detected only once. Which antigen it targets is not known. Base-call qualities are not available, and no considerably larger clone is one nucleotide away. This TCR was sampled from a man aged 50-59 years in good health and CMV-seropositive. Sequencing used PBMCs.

The CDR3 here reads CASSPKDRVIYNEQFF. The DNA sequence reads TGTGCCAGCAGCCCAAAGGACAGAGTTATTTACAATGAGCAGTTCTTC. The chain is made from TRBV5-6 and TRBJ2-1; the D gene is perhaps TRBD1, from 6 matching bases. The CDR3 measures 16 amino acids from cysteine to phenylalanine. Solely the CDR3 DNA is kept, with 48 bases framed from the first base. The junction shows trimming of 4 bases on V and 4 bases on J, plus 18 bases between the germline ends. CDR1 SGHDT and CDR2 YYEEEE are derived from the germline V gene.